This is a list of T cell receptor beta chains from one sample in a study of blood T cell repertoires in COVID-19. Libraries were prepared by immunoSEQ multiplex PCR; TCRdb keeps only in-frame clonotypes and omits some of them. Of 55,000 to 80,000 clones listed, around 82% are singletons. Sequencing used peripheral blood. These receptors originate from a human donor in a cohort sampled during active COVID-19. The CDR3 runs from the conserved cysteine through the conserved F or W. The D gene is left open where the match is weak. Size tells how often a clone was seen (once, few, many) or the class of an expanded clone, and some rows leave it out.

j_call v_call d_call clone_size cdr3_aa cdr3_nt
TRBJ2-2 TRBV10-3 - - CAIGDTLYTGELFF TGTGCCATCGGCGACACCCTTTACACCGGGGAGCTGTTTTTT
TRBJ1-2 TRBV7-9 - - CASSPSGGGYGYTF TGTGCCAGCAGCCCCTCGGGAGGGGGCTATGGCTACACCTTC
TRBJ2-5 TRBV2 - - CASSEIFAGRETQYF TGTGCCAGCAGTGAAATTTTCGCCGGGAGAGAGACCCAGTACTTC
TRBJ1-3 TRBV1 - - CTSSQDLWTGPGNTIYF TGCACCAGCAGCCAAGATCTTTGGACAGGGCCTGGAAACACCATATATTTT
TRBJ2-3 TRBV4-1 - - CASSPDHYRGADTQYF TGCGCCAGCAGCCCAGATCATTATCGGGGAGCAGATACGCAGTATTTT
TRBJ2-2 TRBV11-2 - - CASRAEVGELFF TGTGCCAGCAGGGCTGAGGTGGGGGAGCTGTTTTTT
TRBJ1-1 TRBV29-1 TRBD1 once CSGRTGRWDTEAFF TGCAGCGGAAGGACAGGGAGATGGGACACTGAAGCTTTCTTT
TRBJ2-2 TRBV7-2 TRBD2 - CASSLVGLAGGTGELFF TGTGCCAGCAGCTTAGTGGGACTAGCGGGAGGTACCGGGGAGCTGTTTTTT
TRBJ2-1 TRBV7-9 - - CASSTGESSSYNEQFF TGTGCCAGCAGCACCGGGGAATCGAGCTCCTACAATGAGCAGTTCTTC
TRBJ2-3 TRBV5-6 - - CASSLGQYPTDTQYF TGTGCCAGCAGCTTGGGACAGTACCCCACAGATACGCAGTATTTT
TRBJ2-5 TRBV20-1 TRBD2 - CSASRLAGVGETQYF TGCAGTGCTAGTCGTCTAGCGGGAGTGGGAGAGACCCAGTACTTC
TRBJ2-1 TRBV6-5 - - CASYPIRGNNEQFF TGTGCCAGCTACCCTATACGGGGGAATAATGAGCAGTTCTTC